These 5 T cell receptor beta chains were sequenced from one sample in a study of cytomegalovirus exposure and HLA in healthy donors (dated by TCRdb to 2017 to 2019). Library method: the immunoSEQ multiplex PCR assay. For the multiplex PCR, a mixture combining 60 forward primers for TCR Vbeta segments and 13 reverse primers for TCR Jbeta segments was used. TCRdb's version of the immuneACCESS table is confined to in-frame rearrangements and falls short of the full clone set. An unresolved V gene accounts for under half of the shortfall where checked; the remainder is of unknown origin. The sample table records 68,000 or so clones; over 75% of these occur just once. Of the sample, about 6.5% falls within the top ten clones. Sequencing used PBMCs. The receptors originated from a human donor in good health.

V usage is TRBV7-8 and J usage is TRBJ1-2, with D maybe TRBD1 (5 bases). Germline V gene data show CDR1 as SGHVS and CDR2 as FQNEAQ. V lost 0 bases to trimming and J lost 0 bases, with 14 bases between them. The CDR3 totals 17 residues. CDR3 in amino acids: CASSLANRSLANYGYTF. In DNA form, the CDR3 reads TGTGCCAGCAGCTTAGCTAACAGGTCCCTAGCTAACTATGGCTACACCTTC.

The CDR3 spells CASRIGVNTEAFF. The CDR3 DNA reads as TGTGCCAGCAGGATAGGAGTGAACACTGAAGCTTTCTTT. The chain joins TRBV5-5 to TRBJ1-1; D remains ambiguous. Germline lookup yields CDR1 SGHKS and CDR2 YYEKEE (reference sequence). The CDR3 spans 13 residues. Trimming shortened V by 5 bases and J by 0 bases, and 8 bases separated the two germline ends.

J is TRBJ1-3 and V is TRBV28, with 7 bases matching TRBD1. The CDR3 is 17 amino acids. Germline CDR1 is MDHEN and CDR2 is SYDVKM. Trimming cost V 7 bases and J 0 bases; bases outside gene matches: 12. In nucleotides, the CDR3 is TGTGCCAGCACCCGGGGGTACAGGGGTAGCTCTGGAAACACCATATATTTT. Its translation: CASTRGYRGSSGNTIYF.

The chain has TRBV5-8 and TRBJ1-1; unclear D gene. Germline V gene lookup returns CDR1 SGHTS and CDR2 YDEGEE. CDR3 length equals 14 residues. Trimming cost V 3 bases and J 4 bases, with 13 bases left between them. Written as DNA, the CDR3 is TGTGCCAGCAGCTACGATTTGGTCGGCACTGAAGCTTTCTTT. It specifies CASSYDLVGTEAFF.

V usage is TRBV5-1 and J usage is TRBJ2-7; 12 nucleotides align to TRBD2. This CDR3 is built from 16 residues. The V gene's germline CDR1 is SGHRS and CDR2 YFSETQ. The J segment lost 6 bases and the V segment lost 0 bases, leaving 7 bases of the junction unmatched. CDR3 coding DNA: TGCGCCAGCAGCTTGGTGTCTAGCGGGGGGGCGGTCGAGCAGTACTTC. Its protein is CASSLVSSGGAVEQYF. Combining the CDR3 with reference TRBV5-1 and TRBJ2-7 gives the whole variable domain KAGVTQTPRYLIKTRGQQVTLSCSPISGHRSVSWYQQTPGQGLQFLFEYFSETQRNKGNFPGRFSGRQFSNSRSEMNVSTLELGDSALYLCASSLVSSGGAVEQYFGPGTRLTVT.